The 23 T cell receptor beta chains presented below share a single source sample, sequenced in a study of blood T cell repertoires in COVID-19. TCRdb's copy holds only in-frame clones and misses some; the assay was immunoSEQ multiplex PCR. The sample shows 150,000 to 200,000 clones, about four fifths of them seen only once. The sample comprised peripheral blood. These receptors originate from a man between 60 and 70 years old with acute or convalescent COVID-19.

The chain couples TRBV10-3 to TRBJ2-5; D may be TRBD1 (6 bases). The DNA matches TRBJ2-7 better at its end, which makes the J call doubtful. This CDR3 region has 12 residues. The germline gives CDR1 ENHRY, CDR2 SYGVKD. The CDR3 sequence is CAMKDSSYEQYF. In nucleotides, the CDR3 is TGTGCCATGAAGGACAGCTCCTACGAGCAGTACTTC.

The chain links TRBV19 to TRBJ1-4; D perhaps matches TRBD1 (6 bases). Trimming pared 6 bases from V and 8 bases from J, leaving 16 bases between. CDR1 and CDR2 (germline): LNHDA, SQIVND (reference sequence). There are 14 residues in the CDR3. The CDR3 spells CASRLRGQGEKLFF. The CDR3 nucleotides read TGTGCCAGTAGGCTAAGAGGGCAGGGGGAAAAACTGTTTTTT.

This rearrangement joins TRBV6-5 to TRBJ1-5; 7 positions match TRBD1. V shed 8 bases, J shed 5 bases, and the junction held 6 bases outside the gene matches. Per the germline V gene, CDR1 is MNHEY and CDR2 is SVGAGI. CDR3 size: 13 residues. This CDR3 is CASGDRSDQPQHF. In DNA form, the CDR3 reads TGTGCCAGCGGGGACAGATCGGATCAGCCCCAGCATTTT.

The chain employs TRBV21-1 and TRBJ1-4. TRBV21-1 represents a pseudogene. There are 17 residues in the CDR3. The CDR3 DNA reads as TGTGCCAGCAGCAAATCGGGGTCCGGGCCTCTTAATGAAAAACTGTTTTTT. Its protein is CASSKSGSGPLNEKLFF.

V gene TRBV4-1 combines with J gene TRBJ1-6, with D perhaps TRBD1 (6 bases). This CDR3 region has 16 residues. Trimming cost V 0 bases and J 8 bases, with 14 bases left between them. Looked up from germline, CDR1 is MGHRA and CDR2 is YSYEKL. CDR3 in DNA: TGCGCCAGCAGCCAAGACCAAACAGGGTTGGATTCACCCCTCCACTTT. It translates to CASSQDQTGLDSPLHF.

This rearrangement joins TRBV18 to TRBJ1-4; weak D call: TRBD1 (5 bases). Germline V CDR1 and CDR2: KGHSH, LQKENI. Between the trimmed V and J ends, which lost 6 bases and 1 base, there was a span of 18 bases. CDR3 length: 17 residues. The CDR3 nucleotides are TGTGCCAGCTCTCGGCAGAGACCCGGGGGAACTAATGAAAAACTGTTTTTT. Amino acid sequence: CASSRQRPGGTNEKLFF.

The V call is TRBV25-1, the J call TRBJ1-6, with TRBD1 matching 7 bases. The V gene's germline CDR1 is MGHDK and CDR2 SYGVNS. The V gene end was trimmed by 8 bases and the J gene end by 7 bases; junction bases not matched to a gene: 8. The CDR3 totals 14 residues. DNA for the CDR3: TGTGCCAGCCGTCCGACAGGGTCGAATTCACCCCTCCACTTT. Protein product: CASRPTGSNSPLHF.

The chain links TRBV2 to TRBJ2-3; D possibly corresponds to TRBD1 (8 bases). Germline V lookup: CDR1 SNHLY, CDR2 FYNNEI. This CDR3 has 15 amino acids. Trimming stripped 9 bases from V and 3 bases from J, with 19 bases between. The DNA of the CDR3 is TGTGCCAGGACTCACACAGGGGGGGAGACAGATACGCAGTATTTT. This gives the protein CARTHTGGETDTQYF.

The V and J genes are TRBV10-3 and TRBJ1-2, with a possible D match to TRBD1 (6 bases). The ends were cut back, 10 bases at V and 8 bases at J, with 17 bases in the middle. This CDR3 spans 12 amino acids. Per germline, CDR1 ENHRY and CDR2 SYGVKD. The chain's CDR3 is CATQAGAGGYTF. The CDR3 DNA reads TGTGCCACCCAGGCGGGGGCGGGGGGCTACACCTTC.

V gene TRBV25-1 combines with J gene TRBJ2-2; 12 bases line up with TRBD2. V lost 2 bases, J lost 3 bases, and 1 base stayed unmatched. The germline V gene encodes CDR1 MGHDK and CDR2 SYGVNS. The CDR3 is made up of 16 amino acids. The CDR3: CASSELAGGYTGELFF. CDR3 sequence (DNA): TGTGCCAGCAGTGAACTAGCGGGGGGGTACACCGGGGAGCTGTTTTTT.

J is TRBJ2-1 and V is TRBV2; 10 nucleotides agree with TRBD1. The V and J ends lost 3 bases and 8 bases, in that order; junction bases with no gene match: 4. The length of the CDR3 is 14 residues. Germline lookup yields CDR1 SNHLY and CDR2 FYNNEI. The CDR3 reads CASSDWDRGHEQFF. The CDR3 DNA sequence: TGTGCCAGCAGTGATTGGGACAGGGGCCATGAGCAGTTCTTC.

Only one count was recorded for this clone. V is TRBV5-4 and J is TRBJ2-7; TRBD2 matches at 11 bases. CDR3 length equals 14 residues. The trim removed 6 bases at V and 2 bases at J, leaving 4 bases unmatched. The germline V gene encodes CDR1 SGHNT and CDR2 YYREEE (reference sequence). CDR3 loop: CASKTSGVPYEQYF. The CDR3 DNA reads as TGTGCCAGCAAGACTAGCGGGGTACCCTACGAGCAGTACTTC.

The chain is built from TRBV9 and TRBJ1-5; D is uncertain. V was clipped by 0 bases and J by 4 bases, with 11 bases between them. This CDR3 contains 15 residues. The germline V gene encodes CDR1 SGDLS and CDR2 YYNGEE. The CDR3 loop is CASSVGGSRNQPQHF. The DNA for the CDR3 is TGTGCCAGCAGCGTAGGAGGGTCACGGAATCAGCCCCAGCATTTT.

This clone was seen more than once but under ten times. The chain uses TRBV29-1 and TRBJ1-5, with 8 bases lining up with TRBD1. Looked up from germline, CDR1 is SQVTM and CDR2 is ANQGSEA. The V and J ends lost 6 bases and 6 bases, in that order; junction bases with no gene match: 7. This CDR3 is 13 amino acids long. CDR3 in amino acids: CSVTRGPGQPQHF. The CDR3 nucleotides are TGCAGCGTCACCAGGGGGCCAGGTCAGCCCCAGCATTTT.

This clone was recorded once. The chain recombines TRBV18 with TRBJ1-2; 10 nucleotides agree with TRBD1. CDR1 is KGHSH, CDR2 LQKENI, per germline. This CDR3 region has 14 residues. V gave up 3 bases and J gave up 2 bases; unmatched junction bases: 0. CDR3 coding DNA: TGTGCCAGCTCACCGGACAGGGGGAACTATGGCTACACCTTC. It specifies CASSPDRGNYGYTF.

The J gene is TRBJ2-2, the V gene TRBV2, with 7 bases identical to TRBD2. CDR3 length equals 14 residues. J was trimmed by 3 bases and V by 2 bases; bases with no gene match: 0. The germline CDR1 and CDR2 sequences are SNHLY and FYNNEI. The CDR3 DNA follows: TGTGCCAGCAGTGAACGGGGGGACACCGGGGAGCTGTTTTTT. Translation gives CASSERGDTGELFF.

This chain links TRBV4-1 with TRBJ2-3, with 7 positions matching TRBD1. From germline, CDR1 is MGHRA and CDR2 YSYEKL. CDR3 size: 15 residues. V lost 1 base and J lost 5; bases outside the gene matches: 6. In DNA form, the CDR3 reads TGCGCCAGCAGCCAAGGGCTCGCAGGGGGAGATACGCAGTATTTT. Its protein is CASSQGLAGGDTQYF.

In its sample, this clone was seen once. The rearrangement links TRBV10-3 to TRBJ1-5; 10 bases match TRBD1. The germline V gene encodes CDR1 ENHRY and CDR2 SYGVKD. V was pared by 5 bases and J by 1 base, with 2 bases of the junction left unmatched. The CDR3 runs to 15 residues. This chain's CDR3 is CAISWDRGSNQPQHF. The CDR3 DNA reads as TGTGCCATCAGTTGGGACAGGGGAAGCAATCAGCCCCAGCATTTT.

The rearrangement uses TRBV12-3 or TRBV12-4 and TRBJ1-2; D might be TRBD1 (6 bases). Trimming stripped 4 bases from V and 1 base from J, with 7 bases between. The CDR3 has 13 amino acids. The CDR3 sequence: CASSWDINYGYTF. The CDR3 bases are TGTGCCAGCAGTTGGGACATTAACTATGGCTACACCTTC.

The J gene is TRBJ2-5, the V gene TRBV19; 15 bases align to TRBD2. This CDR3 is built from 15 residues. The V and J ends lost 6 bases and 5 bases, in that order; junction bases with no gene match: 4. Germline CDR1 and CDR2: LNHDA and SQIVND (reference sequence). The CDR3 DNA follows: TGTGCCAGTAGCGGACTAGCGGGGGGGTGGGAGACCCAGTACTTC. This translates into CASSGLAGGWETQYF.

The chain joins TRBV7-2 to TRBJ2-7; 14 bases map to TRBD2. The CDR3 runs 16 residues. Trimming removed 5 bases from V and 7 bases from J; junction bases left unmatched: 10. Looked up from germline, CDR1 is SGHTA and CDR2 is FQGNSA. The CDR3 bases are TGTGCCAGCAGCCCAGATGGACTAGCGGGGGGCCGGGAGCAGTACTTC. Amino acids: CASSPDGLAGGREQYF.

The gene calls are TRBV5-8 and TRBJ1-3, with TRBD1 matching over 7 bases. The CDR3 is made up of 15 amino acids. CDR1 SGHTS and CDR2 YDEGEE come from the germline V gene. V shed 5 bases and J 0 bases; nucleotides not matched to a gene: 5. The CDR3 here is CASSLTGISGNTIYF. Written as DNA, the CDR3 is TGTGCCAGCAGTTTGACAGGGATCTCTGGAAACACCATATATTTT.

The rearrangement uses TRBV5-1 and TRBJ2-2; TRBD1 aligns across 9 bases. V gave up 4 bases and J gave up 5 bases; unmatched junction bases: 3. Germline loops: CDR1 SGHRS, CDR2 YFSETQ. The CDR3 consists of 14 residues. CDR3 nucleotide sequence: TGCGCCAGCAGCGTCGGACAGGGGACCGGGGAGCTGTTTTTT. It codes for CASSVGQGTGELFF.